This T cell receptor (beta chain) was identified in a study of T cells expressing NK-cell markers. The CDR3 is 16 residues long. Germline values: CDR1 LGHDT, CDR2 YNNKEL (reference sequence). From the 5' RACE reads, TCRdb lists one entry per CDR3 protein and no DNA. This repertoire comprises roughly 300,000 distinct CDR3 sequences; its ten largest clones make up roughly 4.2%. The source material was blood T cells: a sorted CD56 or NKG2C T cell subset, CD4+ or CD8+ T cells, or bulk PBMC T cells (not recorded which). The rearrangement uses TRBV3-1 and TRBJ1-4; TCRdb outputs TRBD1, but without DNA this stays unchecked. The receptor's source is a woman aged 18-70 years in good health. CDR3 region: CASSQRTDQFNEKLFF.